Listed below are T cell receptor beta chains from one sample, sequenced in a study of metastatic and nonmetastatic thyroid tumors. TCRdb re-analyzed the PCR reads through MiXCR. Of about 41,000 clones in the sample, over 25% were seen once. Material for sequencing was blood. These receptors originate from a male donor with papillary thyroid cancer or a benign thyroid nodule (not recorded which). Some clones in this sample may be carry-over from other donors' samples. Each CDR3 is given without its conserved first and last residue. Each record gives: clone size, J gene, V gene, CDR3 protein. Clone size is not always given. Where it is, it says once, few, many or a class for expanded clones.

abundance: NA
j_gene: TRBJ1-4
v_gene: TRBV6-1
CDR3aa: ASSRQGSGSTNEKLI

abundance: NA
j_gene: TRBJ2-5
v_gene: TRBV12-3/TRBV12-4
CDR3aa: ASSLGHGQDTQY

abundance: NA
j_gene: TRBJ2-5
v_gene: TRBV7-2
CDR3aa: AIRFGTGQENQY

abundance: NA
j_gene: TRBJ1-1
v_gene: TRBV28
CDR3aa: ASSFEVQMNTEAF

abundance: many
j_gene: TRBJ2-2
v_gene: TRBV4-1
CDR3aa: ASSLQGANTGELF

abundance: many
j_gene: TRBJ2-7
v_gene: TRBV7-2
CDR3aa: ASRLEGAGSYEQY

abundance: few
j_gene: TRBJ2-1
v_gene: TRBV6-2/TRBV6-3
CDR3aa: ASRPSGYEQF

abundance: few
j_gene: TRBJ1-2
v_gene: TRBV5-1
CDR3aa: ASSLAREHNYGYT

abundance: NA
j_gene: TRBJ2-7
v_gene: TRBV7-2
CDR3aa: ASSLRSVGGYEQY

abundance: NA
j_gene: TRBJ1-2
v_gene: TRBV5-5
CDR3aa: ASSTGAFGSGGYT

abundance: few
j_gene: TRBJ2-2
v_gene: TRBV28
CDR3aa: ASTTRLAGKVVGELF

abundance: many
j_gene: TRBJ2-1
v_gene: TRBV20-1
CDR3aa: SARLGPYNEQF

abundance: many
j_gene: TRBJ2-3
v_gene: TRBV6-4
CDR3aa: ASSGSGGSADTQY

abundance: many
j_gene: TRBJ2-3
v_gene: TRBV5-1
CDR3aa: ASSLLSTDTQY

abundance: NA
j_gene: TRBJ2-1
v_gene: TRBV7-9
CDR3aa: ASSLRVLDEQF

abundance: many
j_gene: TRBJ2-7
v_gene: TRBV3-1
CDR3aa: ASSQASEQY

abundance: many
j_gene: TRBJ1-5
v_gene: TRBV7-6
CDR3aa: ASSSLGSFNQPQH

abundance: NA
j_gene: TRBJ2-7
v_gene: TRBV2
CDR3aa: ASSARKHDEQY

abundance: few
j_gene: TRBJ2-7
v_gene: TRBV12-3/TRBV12-4
CDR3aa: ASSLLGEGGGQY

abundance: many
j_gene: TRBJ2-2
v_gene: TRBV11-3
CDR3aa: ASSQPRTGELF

abundance: many
j_gene: TRBJ2-2
v_gene: TRBV6-1
CDR3aa: ATAYTGELF

abundance: many
j_gene: TRBJ2-1
v_gene: TRBV7-2
CDR3aa: ASSSSGRTWNEQF

abundance: NA
j_gene: TRBJ1-2
v_gene: TRBV5-6
CDR3aa: ASSLADVTTGYT

abundance: many
j_gene: TRBJ2-1
v_gene: TRBV5-4
CDR3aa: ASSRGLAGMDEQF

abundance: NA
j_gene: TRBJ1-6
v_gene: TRBV20-1
CDR3aa: SASARALLNSPLH